The 2 T cell receptor beta chains below were found in one sample sequenced in a study of cytomegalovirus exposure and HLA in healthy donors. The study ran its PCR with 60 Vbeta and 13 Jbeta primers. Method: immunoSEQ multiplex PCR; TCRdb's copy keeps in-frame clones and lacks some. The sample contains roughly 110,000 clones, 75% of which appear only once. Sequencing was performed on PBMCs. These receptors came from a man aged 40-49 years in good health and CMV-seronegative.

This clone was detected only a few times. This chain uses TRBV29-1 with TRBJ1-1; D is perhaps TRBD1 (5 bases). Germline assignment: CDR1 SQVTM and CDR2 ANQGSEA. Trimming removed 8 bases from V and 2 bases from J, with 24 bases in between. The CDR3 covers 16 residues. CDR3 coding DNA: TGCAGCACTCTCTCCACCCTCCGGGGACTCAACACTGAAGCTTTCTTT. It codes for CSTLSTLRGLNTEAFF. Variable domain in full (rest from reference TRBV29-1 and TRBJ1-1): SAVISQKPSRDICQRGTSLTIQCQVDSQVTMMFWYRQQPGQSLTLIATANQGSEATYESGFVIDKFPISRPNLTFSTLTVSNMSPEDSSIYLCSTLSTLRGLNTEAFFGQGTRLTVV.

In regard to this clone: The junction departs from germline at one end; a sequencing error may be responsible. The chain carries TRBV11-1 and TRBJ2-5; tentative D call: TRBD2 (5 bases). The CDR3 contains 15 residues. Germline CDR1 is SGHAT and CDR2 is FQDESV (reference sequence). The CDR3 protein is CASSLGGYSQGTQYF. CDR3 DNA: TGTGCCAGCAGCTTAGGAGGGTACAGTCAAGGGACCCAGTACTTC.